What follows is one T cell receptor (beta chain) and its context. This sample is part of a study of immune characterization of retroperitoneal liposarcoma. TCRdb called the PCR reads again in MiXCR, with one record for every CDR3 protein. The profile covers around 19,000 distinct CDR3 sequences, with around 40% appearing a single time and 6.5% to 9% taken by the ten largest. Germline V CDR1 and CDR2: SGHTA, FQGTGA. This CDR3 is built from 14 residues. Trimming removed 1 base at V and 4 bases at J, with 9 bases between. This chain joins TRBV7-3 and TRBJ2-3; D ambiguous. The sequence was obtained from a male donor with retroperitoneal liposarcoma. Sequenced: blood. The CDR3 loop is CASSLIGRADTQYF. CDR3 nucleotide sequence: TGTGCCAGCAGCTTAATAGGTCGTGCAGATACGCAGTATTTT.